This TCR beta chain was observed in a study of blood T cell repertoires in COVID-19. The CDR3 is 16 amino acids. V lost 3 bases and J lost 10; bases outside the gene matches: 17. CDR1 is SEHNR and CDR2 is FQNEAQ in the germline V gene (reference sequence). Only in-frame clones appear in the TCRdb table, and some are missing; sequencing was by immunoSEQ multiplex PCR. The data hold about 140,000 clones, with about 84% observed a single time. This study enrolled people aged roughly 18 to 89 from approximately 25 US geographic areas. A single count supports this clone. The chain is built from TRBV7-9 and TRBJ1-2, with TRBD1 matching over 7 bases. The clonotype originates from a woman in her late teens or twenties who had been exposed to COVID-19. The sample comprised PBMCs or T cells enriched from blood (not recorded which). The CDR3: CASSLMSGDSRMSYTF. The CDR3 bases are TGTGCCAGCAGCTTGATGTCAGGGGACAGCCGAATGTCCTACACCTTC.